The clone carrying this T cell receptor beta chain was recorded once. The antigen remains unidentified. This CDR3 is 15 amino acids long. V lost 3 bases and J 3 bases, leaving 15 bases between the germline ends. The V gene's germline CDR1 is SGHVS and CDR2 FQNEAQ. The data derive from a study of shared clonotypes between healthy human individuals. Overall study context: Ranging from 18 to 49 in age, donors were two women and three men.

Data came from immunoSEQ multiplex PCR; TCRdb stores just in-frame clones and leaves some out. The sample lists approximately 400,000 clones, roughly 96% occurring once. Broader study findings: Generation probabilities were higher for clonotypes shared across all four sorted-subset donors than for unshared ones.

The TCR originated in a man aged 25-45 years in good health. The chain employs TRBV7-8 and TRBJ2-7; D is perhaps TRBD2 (5 bases). Material: memory CD8+ T cells sorted from blood. Subset meaning: CD45RO+ cells pooled with CCR7-negative TemRA cells. As DNA, the CDR3 is TGTGCCAGCAGCTTCGGGGATTTTGATTTCTACGAGCAGTACTTC. Translation gives CASSFGDFDFYEQYF.